A single sample is the source of the 18 T cell receptor beta chains below, sequenced in a study of T-cell memory formation after mild COVID-19. TCRdb re-derived calls from the 5' RACE reads in MiXCR, one entry per CDR3 protein. This table holds 85,000 to 130,000 distinct CDR3 sequences, roughly 12% found once. Sequenced: PBMCs or a T cell subset sorted from them (not recorded which). The receptors were sampled from an adult woman who had mild COVID-19 (a few samples of this study predate the infection). Cell type and time point are not known.

The chain joins TRBV12-5 to TRBJ2-3; D not resolved. V was cut by 7 bases and J by 11 bases, with 13 bases left in between. Germline V gene lookup returns CDR1 LGHNT and CDR2 FRNRAP. The CDR3 length is 11 residues. The CDR3 spells CASALGSGQYF. The CDR3 coding sequence is TGTGCTAGTGCCCTCGGTTCTGGGCAGTATTTT.

The chain joins TRBV11-2 to TRBJ2-7; the match to TRBD1 covers 9 bases. V was clipped by 5 bases and J by 3 bases; unmatched bases: 5. Germline V gene lookup returns CDR1 SGHAT and CDR2 FQNNGV. This CDR3 is 14 amino acids long. The CDR3: CASSVGTGFYEQYF. The CDR3 nucleotides read TGTGCCAGCAGCGTCGGGACAGGGTTCTACGAGCAGTACTTC.

The rearrangement joins TRBV9 to TRBJ2-7; no clear D. The ends were cut back, 4 bases at V and 4 bases at J, with 12 bases in the middle. This CDR3 spans 13 amino acids. Per the germline V gene, CDR1 is SGDLS and CDR2 is YYNGEE. CDR3 protein: CASSPRGTYEQYF. The CDR3 DNA reads TGTGCCAGCAGCCCCCGCGGAACGTACGAGCAGTACTTC. Looking up the rest from reference TRBV9 and TRBJ2-7 gives the full variable domain: DSGVTQTPKHLITATGQRVTLRCSPRSGDLSVYWYQQSLDQGLQFLIQYYNGEERAKGNILERFSAQQFPDLHSELNLSSLELGDSALYFCASSPRGTYEQYFGPGTRLTVT.

This clonotype appeared a few times. V is TRBV12-3 or TRBV12-4 and J is TRBJ2-3; 7 nucleotides align to TRBD1. The CDR3 runs 13 residues. Losses at the gene ends were 5 bases for V and 11 bases for J; bases not matched to a gene: 10. CDR3 sequence: CASSASGGNKQYF. In nucleotides, the CDR3 is TGTGCCAGCAGTGCATCAGGGGGAAATAAGCAGTATTTT.

This chain links TRBV7-9 with TRBJ2-7; no clear D. Germline V lookup: CDR1 SEHNR, CDR2 FQNEAQ (reference sequence). The V gene lost 1 base and the J gene lost 5 bases, with 15 bases spanning the gap. This CDR3 contains 15 residues. The CDR3 protein is CASSLVVIGNHEQYF. CDR3 DNA sequence: TGTGCCAGCAGCTTAGTAGTAATAGGGAATCACGAGCAGTACTTC. Together with reference TRBV7-9 and TRBJ2-7, the CDR3 gives the full variable domain: DTGVSQNPRHKITKRGQNVTFRCDPISEHNRLYWYRQTLGQGPEFLTYFQNEAQLEKSRLLSDRFSAERPKGSFSTLEIQRTEQGDSAMYLCASSLVVIGNHEQYFGPGTRLTVT.

The chain uses TRBV7-9 and TRBJ2-1; possible D gene TRBD1, 6 bases. The CDR3 has 17 amino acids. V dropped 5 bases and J dropped 7 bases, with 24 bases sitting between them. Per germline, CDR1 SEHNR and CDR2 FQNEAQ (reference sequence). Here the CDR3 reads CASSPLVSHKGVNEQFF. DNA for the CDR3: TGTGCCAGCAGCCCACTAGTATCTCATAAGGGGGTGAATGAGCAGTTCTTC.

J is TRBJ2-5 and V is TRBV27, with 10 bases that match TRBD1. With V trimmed by 5 bases and J by 5 bases, 11 bases remained unmatched. Germline CDR1 MNHEY, CDR2 SMNVEV (reference sequence). CDR3 length equals 16 residues. The CDR3 sequence: CASSSGTGVGLETQYF. CDR3 coding DNA: TGTGCCAGCAGTAGCGGGACAGGGGTCGGTTTGGAGACCCAGTACTTC.

This chain connects TRBV9 to TRBJ2-7, with D possibly being TRBD1 or TRBD2 (5 bases each). From germline, CDR1 is SGDLS and CDR2 YYNGEE. Trimming shortened V by 2 bases and J by 1 base, and 7 bases separated the two germline ends. This CDR3 spans 13 amino acids. CDR3 loop: CASSVGASYEQYF. In nucleotides, the CDR3 is TGTGCCAGCAGCGTCGGGGCTTCCTACGAGCAGTACTTC.

This clonotype has only a few counts. V gene TRBV4-1 combines with J gene TRBJ2-3; 12 bases are shared with TRBD2. J lost 2 bases, V lost 0 bases, and 3 bases had no gene match. The germline CDR1 and CDR2 sequences are MGHRA and YSYEKL. This CDR3 has 17 amino acids. In DNA, the CDR3 is TGCGCCAGCAGCCAAGATTGGACTAGCGGGGACACAGATACGCAGTATTTT. It is translated as CASSQDWTSGDTDTQYF.

The rearrangement uses TRBV9 and TRBJ2-1; 9 bases fit TRBD2. The length of the CDR3 is 18 residues. Germline-derived CDR1 and CDR2 are SGDLS and YYNGEE. V shed 0 bases and J 2 bases; nucleotides not matched to a gene: 9. DNA of the CDR3: TGTGCCAGCAGCGTAGCAATCACCAGCGGGGGGCCCTACAATGAGCAGTTCTTC. Residues: CASSVAITSGGPYNEQFF.

V gene TRBV5-5 combines with J gene TRBJ2-1; the D gene is possibly TRBD2 (5 bases). CDR3 length: 10 amino acids. Germline V gene data show CDR1 as SGHKS and CDR2 as YYEKEE (reference sequence). V was trimmed by 6 bases and J by 14 bases, leaving 12 bases between them. CDR3 sequence: CASIGEQEFF. CDR3 bases: TGTGCCAGCATTGGGGAGCAGGAGTTCTTC.

V gene TRBV21-1 combines with J gene TRBJ2-3. TRBV21-1 is reported as a pseudogene. This CDR3 contains 13 residues. The chain's CDR3 is CASARHCTDTQYF. In DNA, the CDR3 is TGTGCCAGCGCGAGACATTGCACAGATACGCAGTATTTT.

The rearrangement uses TRBV5-1 and TRBJ2-3; 10 nucleotides line up with TRBD2. The germline CDR1 and CDR2 sequences are SGHRS and YFSETQ. This CDR3 is 16 amino acids long. Germline trimming cut 0 bases from V and 4 bases from J; bases unmatched to any gene: 5. This CDR3 is CASSLVGLAEPDTQYF. The CDR3 coding sequence is TGCGCCAGCAGCTTGGTTGGACTAGCGGAACCAGATACGCAGTATTTT.

The chain employs TRBV20-1 and TRBJ1-5; D is undetermined. CDR3 length equals 15 residues. Trimming stripped 6 bases from V and 0 bases from J, with 15 bases between. The V gene's germline CDR1 is DFQATT and CDR2 SNEGSKA (reference sequence). The CDR3 DNA reads TGCAGTGCCACCCGTGATGTTGGTAGCAATCAGCCCCAGCATTTT. Translation: CSATRDVGSNQPQHF.

This sequence joins TRBV4-1 and TRBJ1-2; a weak D match, TRBD1 (6 bases). The CDR3 extends over 14 amino acids. In germline, CDR1 is MGHRA, CDR2 YSYEKL. V shed 5 bases and J shed 2 bases, with 12 bases lying between them. The CDR3 coding sequence is TGCGCCAGCAGCAGGGTAGGGGGGAACTATGGCTACACCTTC. This gives the protein CASSRVGGNYGYTF.

V is TRBV7-9 and J is TRBJ2-7; a possible D gene is TRBD1 (6 bases). The V gene lost 1 base and the J gene lost 2 bases, with 9 bases spanning the gap. There are 14 residues in the CDR3. From germline, CDR1 is SEHNR and CDR2 FQNEAQ (reference sequence). The CDR3 is CASSLGPGAYEQYF. CDR3 nucleotide sequence: TGTGCCAGCAGCTTAGGCCCAGGGGCCTACGAGCAGTACTTC.

V usage is TRBV11-1 and J usage is TRBJ2-7; D uncertain. The V and J ends lost 3 bases and 0 bases respectively, with 12 bases between them. The CDR3 is made up of 15 amino acids. CDR1 is SGHAT, CDR2 FQDESV, per germline (reference sequence). The CDR3 nucleotides read TGTGCCAGCAGCTTCTGGACGGATCCCTCCTACGAGCAGTACTTC. It translates to CASSFWTDPSYEQYF.

This clonotype was seen only a few times. CDR3 region: CSARDGGYEQYF. For the CDR3, the DNA is TGCAGTGCTAGAGATGGGGGCTACGAGCAGTACTTC. The chain carries TRBV20-1 and TRBJ2-7, with D possibly called TRBD1 or TRBD2 (5 bases each). The CDR3 is 12 residues long. Trimming took 0 bases from V and 3 from J, leaving 6 bases between them. The germline CDR1 and CDR2 sequences are DFQATT and SNEGSKA (reference sequence).